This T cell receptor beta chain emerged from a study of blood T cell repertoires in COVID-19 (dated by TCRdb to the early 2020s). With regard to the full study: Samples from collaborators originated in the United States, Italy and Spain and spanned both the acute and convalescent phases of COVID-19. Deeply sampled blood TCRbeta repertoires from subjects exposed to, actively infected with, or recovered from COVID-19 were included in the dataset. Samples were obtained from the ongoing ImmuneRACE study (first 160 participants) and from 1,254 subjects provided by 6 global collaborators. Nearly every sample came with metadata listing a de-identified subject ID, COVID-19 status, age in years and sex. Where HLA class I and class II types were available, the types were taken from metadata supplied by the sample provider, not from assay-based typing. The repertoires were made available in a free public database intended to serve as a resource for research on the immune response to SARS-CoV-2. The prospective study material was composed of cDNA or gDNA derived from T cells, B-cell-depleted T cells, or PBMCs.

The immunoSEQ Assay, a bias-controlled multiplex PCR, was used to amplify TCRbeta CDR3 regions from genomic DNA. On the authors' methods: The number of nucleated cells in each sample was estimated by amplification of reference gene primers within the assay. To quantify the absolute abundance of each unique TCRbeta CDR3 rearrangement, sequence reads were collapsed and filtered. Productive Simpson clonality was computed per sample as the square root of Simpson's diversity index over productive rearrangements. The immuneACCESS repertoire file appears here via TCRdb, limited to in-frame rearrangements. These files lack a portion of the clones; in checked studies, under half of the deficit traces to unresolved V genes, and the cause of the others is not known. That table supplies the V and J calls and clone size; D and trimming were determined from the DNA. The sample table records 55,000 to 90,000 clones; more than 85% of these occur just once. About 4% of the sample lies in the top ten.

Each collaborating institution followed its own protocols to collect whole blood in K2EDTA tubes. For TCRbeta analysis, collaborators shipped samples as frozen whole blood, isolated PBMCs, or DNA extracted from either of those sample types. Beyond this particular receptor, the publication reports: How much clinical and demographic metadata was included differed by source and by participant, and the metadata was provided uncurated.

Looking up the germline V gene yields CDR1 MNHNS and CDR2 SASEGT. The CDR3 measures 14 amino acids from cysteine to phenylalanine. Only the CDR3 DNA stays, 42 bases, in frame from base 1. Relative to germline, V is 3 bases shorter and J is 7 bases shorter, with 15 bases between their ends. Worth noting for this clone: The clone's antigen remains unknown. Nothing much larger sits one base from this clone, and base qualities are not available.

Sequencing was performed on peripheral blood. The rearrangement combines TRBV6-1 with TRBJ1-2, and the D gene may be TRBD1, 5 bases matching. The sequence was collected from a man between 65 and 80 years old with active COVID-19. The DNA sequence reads TGTGCCAGCAGTGACAGCTGGGGGACTGGTGGCTACACCTTC. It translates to CASSDSWGTGGYTF.